The clone carrying this T cell receptor beta chain has a handful of counts. This sample is drawn from a study of blood T cell repertoires in COVID-19. At the level of the study: T cells, B-cell-depleted T cells, or PBMCs provided the cDNA or gDNA that served as material.

Recruited during active infection, patients (from Seattle) were subsequently followed longitudinally. The CDR3 has 16 amino acids. Germline CDR1 MNHNS, CDR2 SASEGT. Losses at the gene ends were 4 bases for V and 6 bases for J; bases not matched to a gene: 8. Methods used by the authors: Amplification of reference gene primers was used by the study to estimate nucleated cell counts. Profiling relied on immunoSEQ multiplex PCR, and the TCRdb table lists in-frame clones only, not all of them. For V, J and clone size, that table is used; D and trimming come from the DNA. The sample has roughly 42,000 clones, more than 80% seen once; the top ten hold around 0.34%.

The chain combines TRBV6-1 with TRBJ2-1; 11 bases map to TRBD2. This receptor was identified in a man aged 50 to 59 with COVID-19, enrolled during active disease. Sequenced input: peripheral blood. For the CDR3, the DNA is TGTGCCAGCAGTGGGACACTAGCGGGAGATTTCAATGAGCAGTTCTTC. Translation: CASSGTLAGDFNEQFF.